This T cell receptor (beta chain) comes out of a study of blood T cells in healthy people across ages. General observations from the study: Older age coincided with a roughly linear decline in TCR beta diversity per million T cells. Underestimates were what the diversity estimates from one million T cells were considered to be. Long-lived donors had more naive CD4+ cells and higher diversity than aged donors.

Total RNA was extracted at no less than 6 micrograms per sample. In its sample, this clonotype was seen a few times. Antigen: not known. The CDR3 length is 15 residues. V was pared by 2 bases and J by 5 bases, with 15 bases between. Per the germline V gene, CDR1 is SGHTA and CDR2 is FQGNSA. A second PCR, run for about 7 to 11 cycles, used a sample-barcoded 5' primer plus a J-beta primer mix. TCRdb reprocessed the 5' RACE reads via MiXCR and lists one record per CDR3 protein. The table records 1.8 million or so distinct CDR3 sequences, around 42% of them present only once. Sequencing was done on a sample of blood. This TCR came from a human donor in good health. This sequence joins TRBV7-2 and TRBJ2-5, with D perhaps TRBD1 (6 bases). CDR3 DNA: TGTGCCAGCAGCTTATATGGGGGCCGAGGCGAGACCCAGTACTTC. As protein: CASSLYGGRGETQYF.